This TCR beta chain came from a study of blood T cell repertoires in COVID-19. Clones were sequenced by immunoSEQ multiplex PCR, and TCRdb holds only the in-frame ones, with some missing. The sample carries 100,000 or so clones, around 92% recorded once. This CDR3 has 14 residues. Trimming took 6 bases from V and 4 from J, leaving 15 bases between them. Germline-derived CDR1 and CDR2 are MNHEY and SMNVEV (reference sequence). The sequence was obtained from a man aged 50-59 years with active COVID-19. Sequencing was done on a sample of peripheral blood. J is TRBJ1-2 and V is TRBV27; D not resolved. The CDR3 loop is CASRGVGQAYGYTF. For the CDR3, the DNA is TGTGCCAGCAGGGGAGTAGGGCAGGCCTATGGCTACACCTTC.